This is a list of T cell receptor beta chains from one sample in a study of blood T cell repertoires in COVID-19. Sequenced by immunoSEQ multiplex PCR; TCRdb stores in-frame clones only, minus some. The sample carries roughly 4,700 clones, over 75% recorded once. Sequenced: peripheral blood. These receptors originate from a man aged 65 to 79 with active COVID-19. Each CDR3 is given with its conserved first and last residue. Clone size is stated in some rows and not others, as once, few, many or a class when expanded.

v_gene	j_gene	abundance	len	CDR3aa
TRBV10-1	TRBJ1-1	.	14	CASSDRTGGPEAFF
TRBV9	TRBJ1-6	.	18	CASSAQPGGHTINSPLHF
TRBV6-5	TRBJ2-5	.	13	CASIRGREETQYF
TRBV2	TRBJ1-2	few	15	CAILSPGQAHYGYTF
TRBV19	TRBJ1-5	.	13	CAVQGNWNQPQHF
TRBV2	TRBJ2-5	.	15	CASSDSLASKETQYF
TRBV7-2	TRBJ2-6	.	17	CASSTATGFGGANVLTF
TRBV5-1	TRBJ2-7	once	15	CASSPGITTGVEQYF
TRBV9	TRBJ1-1	.	18	CASSAPPGQGAENTEAFF
TRBV4-3	TRBJ2-7	.	15	CASSQLLGGTYEQYF
TRBV5-8	TRBJ2-2	.	13	CASSRRGAGELFF
TRBV19	TRBJ1-2	.	15	CASSGGQGAGYGYTF
TRBV6-5	TRBJ2-3	.	16	CASSYEPGVPTDTQYF
TRBV24-1	TRBJ1-2	once	12	CATSGRADGYTF
TRBV10-3	TRBJ2-3	.	17	CAISPAGTSGGTDTQYF
TRBV3-1/TRBV3-2	TRBJ2-4	once	15	CASSQTGTAKNIQYF
TRBV3-1/TRBV3-2	TRBJ2-7	once	14	CASSQARTVSEQYF
TRBV10-3	TRBJ1-2	.	15	CAISESGQTNYGYTF
TRBV19	TRBJ2-7	.	14	CASTQRDSPYEQYF
TRBV6-2/TRBV6-3	TRBJ1-5	few	14	CASSPLEPPQPQHF
TRBV2	TRBJ2-5	.	18	CASSVEGLAGGLQETQYF
TRBV5-1	TRBJ1-2	.	17	CASSLSSGTLLNYGYTF
TRBV5-1	TRBJ1-1	.	15	CASSLGDREYTEAFF
TRBV5-1	TRBJ2-3	.	16	CASSPLAGGSTDTQYF
TRBV7-2	TRBJ2-3	.	17	CASSLVGSGGLSDTQYF
TRBV24-1	TRBJ2-5	.	16	CATSDLHRGQQETQYF
TRBV5-6	TRBJ2-3	.	15	CASSIALGALDTQYF
TRBV19	TRBJ1-5	.	20	CASSTSFDRGFVLPHQPQHF
TRBV28	TRBJ1-2	.	15	CASSAPSTSNYGYTF
TRBV5-4	TRBJ1-4	.	16	CASSPTPGQGREKLFF
TRBV5-1	TRBJ2-1	.	15	CASSLQVGSYNEQFF
TRBV6-1	TRBJ1-1	once	14	CASSEGGGGTEAFF
TRBV9	TRBJ2-2	.	17	CASRGASGGTNTGELFF
TRBV4-2	TRBJ2-3	few	16	CASSPGQGGGSDTQYF
TRBV11-2	TRBJ1-1	.	14	CASSLGTPNTEAFF
TRBV7-2	TRBJ1-4	.	16	CASSYFPLATNEKLFF
TRBV6-5	TRBJ2-1	.	15	CASSSRLVADNEQFF
TRBV24-1	TRBJ2-3	.	16	CATSDFRDLGTDTQYF
TRBV28	TRBJ2-2	.	14	CASTAGGGTGELFF
TRBV28	TRBJ1-5	.	15	CASSLSRDPVWPQHF
TRBV5-4	TRBJ2-3	.	14	CASSLPTSTDTQYF
TRBV4-3	TRBJ2-3	.	16	CASSQDPSGGTDTQYF
TRBV18	TRBJ2-1	.	17	CASSPRQGLAGATEQFF
TRBV7-2	TRBJ1-2	.	12	CASSFAGYGYTF
TRBV5-1	TRBJ2-7	few	14	CASSLATGEAEQYF
TRBV7-3	TRBJ2-3	.	17	CASSLRVAGGPTDTQYF
TRBV7-8	TRBJ1-4	.	14	CASSDRDRAEKLFF
TRBV9	TRBJ1-4	.	14	CASSVDDRAWKLFF
TRBV7-6	TRBJ2-1	.	15	CASSLVAGGPNEQFF
TRBV5-4	TRBJ1-2	few	12	CASSLGDSGYTF
TRBV7-8	TRBJ2-1	once	15	CASSRARLVENEQFF
TRBV6-6	TRBJ2-3	.	18	CASSPFPGLAGGMDTQYF
TRBV6-6	TRBJ2-7	.	14	CASSQGGGPLEQYF
TRBV5-4	TRBJ1-5	.	14	CASSHAGGDQPQHF
TRBV5-4	TRBJ1-1	.	14	CASSPSTGEIQAFF
TRBV27	TRBJ2-2	.	14	CASRASGNTGELFF
TRBV5-1	TRBJ2-1	.	15	CASSLGLAGGNEQFF
TRBV5-5	TRBJ1-1	.	15	CASSLGQGLNTEAFF
TRBV3-1/TRBV3-2	TRBJ1-2	.	14	CASSQGTASYGYTF
TRBV19	TRBJ2-3	.	14	CASSVQGADRTQYF